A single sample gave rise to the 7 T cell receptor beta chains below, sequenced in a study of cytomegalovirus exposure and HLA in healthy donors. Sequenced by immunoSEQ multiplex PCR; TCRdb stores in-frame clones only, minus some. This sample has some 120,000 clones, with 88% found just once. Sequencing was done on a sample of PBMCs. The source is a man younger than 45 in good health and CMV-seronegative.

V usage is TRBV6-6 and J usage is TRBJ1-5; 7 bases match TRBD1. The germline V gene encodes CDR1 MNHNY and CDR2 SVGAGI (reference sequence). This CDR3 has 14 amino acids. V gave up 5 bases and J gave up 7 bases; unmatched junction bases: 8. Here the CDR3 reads CASSPVTGSQPQHF. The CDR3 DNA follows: TGTGCCAGCAGTCCGGTGACAGGGTCACAGCCCCAGCATTTT.

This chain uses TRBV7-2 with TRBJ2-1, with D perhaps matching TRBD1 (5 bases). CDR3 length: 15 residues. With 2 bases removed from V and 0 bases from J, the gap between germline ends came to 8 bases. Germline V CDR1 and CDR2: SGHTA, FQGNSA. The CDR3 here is CASSLRTGSYNEQFF. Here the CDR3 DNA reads TGTGCCAGCAGCTTACGTACAGGCTCCTACAATGAGCAGTTCTTC. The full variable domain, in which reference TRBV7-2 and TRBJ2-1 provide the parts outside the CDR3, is GAGVSQSPSNKVTEKGKDVELRCDPISGHTALYWYRQSLGQGLEFLIYFQGNSAPDKSGLPSDRFSAERTGGSVSTLTIQRTQQEDSAVYLCASSLRTGSYNEQFFGPGTRLTVL.

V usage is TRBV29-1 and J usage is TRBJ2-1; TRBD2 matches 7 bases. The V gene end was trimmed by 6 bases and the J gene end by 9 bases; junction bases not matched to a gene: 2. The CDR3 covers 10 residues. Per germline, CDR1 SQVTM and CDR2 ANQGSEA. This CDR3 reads CSVGGGEQFF. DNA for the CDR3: TGCAGCGTGGGGGGGGGTGAGCAGTTCTTC.

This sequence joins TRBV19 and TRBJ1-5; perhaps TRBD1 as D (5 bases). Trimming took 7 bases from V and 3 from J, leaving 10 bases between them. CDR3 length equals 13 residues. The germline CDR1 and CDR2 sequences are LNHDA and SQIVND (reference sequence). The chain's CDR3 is CASNQGINQPQHF. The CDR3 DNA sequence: TGTGCCAGTAATCAGGGAATCAATCAGCCCCAGCATTTT.

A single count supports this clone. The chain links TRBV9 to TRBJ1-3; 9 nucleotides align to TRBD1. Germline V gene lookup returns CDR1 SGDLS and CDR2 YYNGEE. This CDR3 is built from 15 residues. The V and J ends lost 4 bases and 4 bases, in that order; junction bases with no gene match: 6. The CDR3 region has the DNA TGTGCCAGCAGCTCACACAGGGGGCAGGGAAACACCATATATTTT. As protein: CASSSHRGQGNTIYF.

The CDR3 loop reads CASSLDTGGNQPQHF. The DNA for the CDR3 is TGCGCCAGCAGCTTGGATACGGGGGGCAATCAGCCCCAGCATTTT. The chain is built from TRBV5-1 and TRBJ1-5; weak D call: TRBD1 (5 bases). The germline gives CDR1 SGHRS, CDR2 YFSETQ. The ends were cut back, 0 bases at V and 2 bases at J, with 9 bases in the middle. The CDR3 is 15 amino acids.

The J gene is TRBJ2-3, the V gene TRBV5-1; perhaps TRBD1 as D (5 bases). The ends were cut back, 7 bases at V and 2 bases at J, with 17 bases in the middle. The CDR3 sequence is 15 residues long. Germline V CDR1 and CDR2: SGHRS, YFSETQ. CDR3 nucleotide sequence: TGCGCCAGCGGACACGCGCGAGCAGTCACAGATACGCAGTATTTT. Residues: CASGHARAVTDTQYF.